This entry lists 22 T cell receptor beta chains sequenced from one sample in a study of CD8 T cells in Susac syndrome. Reverse transcription of about 0.5 to 1 ug RNA used random hexamers. TCRdb redid the calling of the immunoSEQ multiplex PCR reads with MiXCR, one entry per CDR3 protein. The sample yields about 180,000 distinct CDR3 sequences, 85% to 95% seen once. Sequencing was carried out using CD4+ T cells from PBMCs. The source of these receptors is a human donor with Susac syndrome.

The CDR3 sequence is CSARKPHMNTEAFF. The CDR3, as DNA: TGCAGTGCTAGAAAACCGCACATGAACACTGAAGCTTTCTTT. This chain links TRBV20-1 with TRBJ1-1, with D unclear. Germline CDR1 reads DFQATT; CDR2 reads SNEGSKA (reference sequence). The CDR3 runs 14 residues. The ends were cut back, 2 bases at V and 0 bases at J, with 10 bases in the middle.

The table lists this clonotype with a count of one. V usage is TRBV4-3 and J usage is TRBJ2-1, with TRBD1 as a possible D gene (6 bases). The CDR3 is 16 residues long. Between the trimmed V and J ends, which lost 0 bases and 0 bases, there was a span of 9 bases. Germline values: CDR1 LGHNA, CDR2 YSLEER. As DNA, the CDR3 is TGCGCCAGCAGCCAAGATATCAGGGGCTCCTACAATGAGCAGTTCTTC. Protein: CASSQDIRGSYNEQFF.

This chain links TRBV15 with TRBJ1-5, with a weak D call TRBD1 (6 bases). The CDR3 loop spans 15 amino acids. The germline V gene encodes CDR1 LNHNV and CDR2 YYDKDF (reference sequence). Between the trimmed V and J ends, which lost 0 bases and 5 bases, there was a span of 11 bases. The CDR3 region is CATSRDMGGYQPQHF. For the CDR3, the DNA is TGTGCCACCAGCAGAGATATGGGGGGCTATCAGCCCCAGCATTTT.

The chain has TRBV2 and TRBJ1-2, with 9 bases lining up with TRBD1. CDR1 SNHLY and CDR2 FYNNEI come from the germline V gene. The V segment lost 7 bases and the J segment 6 bases; nucleotides outside the gene matches: 12. This CDR3 is built from 15 residues. The CDR3 coding sequence is TGTGCCAGCACCTTAAAGACAGGGGGAATCGATGGCTACACCTTC. Its protein is CASTLKTGGIDGYTF.

J is TRBJ1-1 and V is TRBV20-1; D is undetermined. V was pared by 0 bases and J by 0 bases, with 8 bases between. Germline V lookup: CDR1 DFQATT, CDR2 SNEGSKA (reference sequence). The CDR3 covers 14 residues. Here the CDR3 reads CSARDLVMNTEAFF. CDR3 DNA sequence: TGCAGTGCTAGAGATTTGGTAATGAACACTGAAGCTTTCTTT.

This clonotype was counted only a few times. The chain uses TRBV12-3 or TRBV12-4 and TRBJ2-5; D is unclear. The CDR3 extends over 13 amino acids. V dropped 1 base and J dropped 1 base, with 4 bases sitting between them. The CDR3: CASSLGTQETQYF. In DNA, the CDR3 is TGTGCCAGCAGTTTAGGGACCCAAGAGACCCAGTACTTC.

This CDR3 is CASSLGTGGPNYGYTF. The CDR3 DNA reads as TGCGCCAGCAGCTTGGGGACAGGGGGCCCAAACTATGGCTACACCTTC. V is TRBV5-1 and J is TRBJ1-2; TRBD1 matches at 11 bases. V shed 0 bases, J shed 2 bases, and the junction held 3 bases outside the gene matches. The germline CDR1 and CDR2 sequences are SGHRS and YFSETQ. The CDR3 is 16 amino acids.

This chain connects TRBV7-7 to TRBJ2-5; 10 bases map to TRBD1. The CDR3 has 15 residues. Germline-derived CDR1 and CDR2 are SSHAT and FNYEAQ (reference sequence). After removal of 1 base from V and 2 bases from J, the junction contained 1 base not matched to a gene. CDR3 coding DNA: TGTGCCAGCAGCTTAGGGGGACAGGGGCAAGAGACCCAGTACTTC. Translated: CASSLGGQGQETQYF.

The chain couples TRBV20-1 to TRBJ2-7, with TRBD2 matching 11 bases. Trimming took 5 bases from V and 2 from J; bases not matched to a gene: 5. From germline, CDR1 is DFQATT and CDR2 SNEGSKA (reference sequence). The CDR3 length is 14 residues. CDR3 in DNA: TGCAGTGCTTATATAGCGGGAGGGCCCTACGAGCAGTACTTC. This codes for CSAYIAGGPYEQYF.

J is TRBJ2-7 and V is TRBV28, with 7 bases identical to TRBD2. V was pared by 10 bases and J by 2 bases, with 8 bases of the junction left unmatched. The CDR3 is 13 residues long. Germline CDR1 and CDR2: MDHEN and SYDVKM. The CDR3 nucleotides are TGTGCCACTAAACCGGGACTAACCTACGAGCAGTACTTC. Its translation: CATKPGLTYEQYF.

This clonotype was recorded once. The CDR3 loop is CASSQMEHRETQYF. The CDR3 DNA reads as TGTGCCAGCAGCCAAATGGAGCACAGGGAGACCCAGTACTTC. The V and J genes are TRBV4-2 and TRBJ2-5, with D possibly being TRBD1 (5 bases). Germline V gene data show CDR1 as LGHNA and CDR2 as YNFKEQ. Deletions cut 2 bases from V and 5 bases from J, with 12 bases between. The CDR3 is 14 amino acids.

CDR3 DNA: TGCAGTGTCAGAGGCGGGACCACTGGCTACACCTTC. Translated, it gives CSVRGGTTGYTF. The V and J genes are TRBV20-1 and TRBJ1-2; D is perhaps TRBD1 (5 bases). Deletions cut 7 bases from V and 7 bases from J, with 16 bases between. Germline V gene data show CDR1 as DFQATT and CDR2 as SNEGSKA (reference sequence). The CDR3 covers 12 residues.

The chain uses TRBV20-1 and TRBJ2-1, with 8 nucleotides matching TRBD2. Germline lookup yields CDR1 DFQATT and CDR2 SNEGSKA (reference sequence). Germline trimming cut 7 bases from V and 4 bases from J; bases unmatched to any gene: 6. This CDR3 comprises 13 residues. The CDR3 region has the DNA TGCAGTGGAAGACTAGCGTCTTACAATGAGCAGTTCTTC. Translating it yields CSGRLASYNEQFF.

CDR3 DNA: TGTGCCAGCAGCGGGAGGACAACAGGGCAGCCCCAGCATTTT. As protein: CASSGRTTGQPQHF. The chain links TRBV3-1 to TRBJ1-5; D may be TRBD1 (6 bases). The length of the CDR3 is 14 residues. Germline V gene data show CDR1 as LGHDT and CDR2 as YNNKEL (reference sequence). With 5 bases removed from V and 7 bases from J, the gap between germline ends came to 15 bases. Supplemented by reference TRBV3-1 and TRBJ1-5, the full variable domain reads DTAVSQTPKYLVTQMGNDKSIKCEQNLGHDTMYWYKQDSKKFLKIMFSYNNKELIINETVPNRFSPKSPDKAHLNLHINSLELGDSAVYFCASSGRTTGQPQHFGDGTRLSIL.

V usage is TRBV20-1 and J usage is TRBJ2-5, with D unclear. The CDR3 consists of 12 residues. Germline values: CDR1 DFQATT, CDR2 SNEGSKA (reference sequence). The V and J ends lost 8 bases and 2 bases respectively, with 12 bases between them. The CDR3 nucleotides are TGCAGTATGAAGGGATTTCAAGAGACCCAGTACTTC. This codes for CSMKGFQETQYF.

The V gene is TRBV4-1, the J gene TRBJ2-5; no firm D call. The CDR3 is 12 amino acids. The germline CDR1 and CDR2 sequences are MGHRA and YSYEKL. V lost 5 bases and J 5 bases, leaving 9 bases between the germline ends. The CDR3 nucleotides are TGCGCCAGCAGCGCCCCCGGGGAGACCCAGTACTTC. Encoded protein: CASSAPGETQYF.

The V and J genes are TRBV12-3 or TRBV12-4 and TRBJ2-1, with unresolved D. This CDR3 has 14 residues. Trimming removed 5 bases from V and 2 bases from J, with 10 bases in between. CDR3 in DNA: TGTGCCAGCAGTAGAAGTTTGCCCTACAATGAGCAGTTCTTC. This codes for CASSRSLPYNEQFF.

The chain has TRBV20-1 and TRBJ1-4, with 8 bases fitting TRBD1. This CDR3 region has 15 residues. The germline V gene has CDR1 DFQATT and CDR2 SNEGSKA (reference sequence). V was pared by 4 bases and J by 8 bases, with 12 bases of the junction left unmatched. The CDR3 DNA reads TGCAGTGCTATTCCCATACAGGGGGTGGACGAAAAACTGTTTTTT. Protein: CSAIPIQGVDEKLFF.

This rearrangement joins TRBV6-2 or TRBV6-3 to TRBJ2-1; 15 positions match TRBD2. The V gene's germline CDR1 is MNHEY and CDR2 SVGEGT. Germline trimming cut 6 bases from V and 0 bases from J; bases unmatched to any gene: 12. The CDR3 is 20 amino acids. In DNA form, the CDR3 reads TGTGCCAGCAGCCCTCAGGGACTAGCGGGAGGATTCAGCTCCTACAATGAGCAGTTCTTC. It encodes CASSPQGLAGGFSSYNEQFF.

The chain uses TRBV5-6 and TRBJ2-2, with TRBD1 as a possible D gene (7 bases). Germline V gene data show CDR1 as SGHDT and CDR2 as YYEEEE. The germline V and J ends were trimmed by 0 bases and 6 bases, with 15 bases remaining between them. The CDR3 extends over 16 amino acids. This CDR3 reads CASSLDSGGYAGELFF. The CDR3 nucleotides are TGTGCCAGCAGCTTGGACTCAGGGGGGTACGCCGGGGAGCTGTTTTTT.

This chain uses TRBV28 with TRBJ2-5, with 8 bases identical to TRBD2. Germline CDR1 reads MDHEN; CDR2 reads SYDVKM. The V gene end was trimmed by 6 bases and the J gene end by 2 bases; junction bases not matched to a gene: 8. The CDR3 runs to 15 residues. The chain's CDR3 is CASRGGLAGQETQYF. The CDR3 DNA is TGTGCCAGCAGGGGGGGTCTAGCGGGTCAAGAGACCCAGTACTTC.

The CDR3 reads CAIREQGEDGYTF. In DNA, the CDR3 is TGTGCCATCAGAGAACAGGGGGAAGATGGCTACACCTTC. The rearrangement uses TRBV10-3 and TRBJ1-2, with TRBD1 matching 8 bases. CDR1 ENHRY and CDR2 SYGVKD come from the germline V gene. The CDR3 runs 13 residues. Trimming took 6 bases from V and 6 from J; bases not matched to a gene: 6.